One and the same sample provided the 27 T cell receptor beta chains below, sequenced in a study of Graves' ophthalmopathy and Graves' hyperthyroidism. As the template, RNA transcripts were used to amplify TCR beta CDR3 regions. RT-PCR with HTBI primers came first, then second-round multiplex PCR. TCRdb processed the multiplex PCR reads anew with MiXCR; each CDR3 protein has one entry. The sample records a few hundred thousand distinct CDR3 sequences, 15% to 17% being singletons. Sequenced: peripheral blood. The source is a woman between 18 and 29 years old with stable Graves' hyperthyroidism.

At least ten counts were recorded for this clonotype. The CDR3 DNA follows: TGTGCCAGCAGCGCCGACAGGGGGCTTTATAATTCACCCCTCCACTTT. It is translated as CASSADRGLYNSPLHF. The chain joins TRBV27 to TRBJ1-6, with 10 bases that match TRBD1. Germline V gene data show CDR1 as MNHEY and CDR2 as SMNVEV (reference sequence). The CDR3 totals 16 residues. With 6 bases clipped from V and 4 bases from J, the junction kept 6 bases outside the gene matches.

The chain joins TRBV11-2 to TRBJ2-3; D is undetermined. The germline V and J ends were trimmed by 2 bases and 0 bases, with 6 bases remaining between them. The CDR3 is made up of 14 amino acids. In germline, CDR1 is SGHAT, CDR2 FQNNGV. The CDR3 coding sequence is TGTGCCAGCAGCTTAAGAGCAAGCACAGATACGCAGTATTTT. Translated, it gives CASSLRASTDTQYF. The variable domain in full, completed from reference TRBV11-2 and TRBJ2-3, reads EAGVAQSPRYKIIEKRQSVAFWCNPISGHATLYWYQQILGQGPKLLIQFQNNGVVDDSQLPKDRFSAERLKGVDSTLKIQPAKLEDSAVYLCASSLRASTDTQYFGPGTRLTVL.

This clonotype was found many times. The chain carries TRBV7-2 and TRBJ2-7; 8 bases fit TRBD1. The ends lost 4 bases at V and 0 bases at J; junction bases unmatched: 5. Germline CDR1 and CDR2: SGHTA and FQGNSA. The CDR3 spans 15 residues. CDR3 region: CASSSQGGYSYEQYF. The CDR3, as DNA: TGTGCCAGCAGCTCACAGGGGGGCTACTCCTACGAGCAGTACTTC.

This clonotype was counted at least ten times. This chain connects TRBV15 to TRBJ2-7; no clear D. The CDR3 length is 14 residues. Between the trimmed V and J ends, which lost 3 bases and 1 base, there was a span of 10 bases. Germline V gene data show CDR1 as LNHNV and CDR2 as YYDKDF (reference sequence). The CDR3 DNA follows: TGTGCCACCAGCAGCCCCGCGCGTTCCTACGAGCAGTACTTC. Protein sequence: CATSSPARSYEQYF.

This clonotype was seen many times. This rearrangement joins TRBV7-6 to TRBJ1-2, with 10 bases aligning to TRBD1. CDR3 size: 17 residues. Trimming at V came to 5 bases and at J to 4 bases, leaving 13 bases not matched to a gene. Per germline, CDR1 SGHVS and CDR2 FNYEAQ. CDR3 in amino acids: CASSIGQGVRDPYGYTF. The CDR3 bases are TGTGCCAGCAGCATCGGACAGGGGGTTCGGGACCCCTATGGCTACACCTTC.

This clonotype was detected many times. The chain combines TRBV5-1 with TRBJ1-1; D is perhaps TRBD1 (6 bases). Germline V gives CDR1 SGHRS, CDR2 YFSETQ. With 6 bases removed from V and 1 base from J, the gap between germline ends came to 10 bases. The CDR3 loop spans 13 amino acids. The CDR3 nucleotides read TGCGCCAGCAAATACAGGGAGAACACTGAAGCTTTCTTT. Translating gives CASKYRENTEAFF.

This clonotype was found many times. The chain couples TRBV19 to TRBJ1-1; TRBD1 matches at 7 bases. The CDR3 spans 16 residues. The ends lost 1 base at V and 5 bases at J; junction bases unmatched: 10. CDR1 is LNHDA, CDR2 SQIVND, per germline (reference sequence). The CDR3 region has the DNA TGTGCCAGTAGTATAGGAGCAGGAGGGGGCGAAACTGAAGCTTTCTTT. Protein product: CASSIGAGGGETEAFF. The full variable domain, with the rest looked up from reference TRBV19 and TRBJ1-1, is DGGITQSPKYLFRKEGQNVTLSCEQNLNHDAMYWYRQDPGQGLRLIYYSQIVNDFQKGDIAEGYSVSREKKESFPLTVTSAQKNPTAFYLCASSIGAGGGETEAFFGQGTRLTVV.

This clonotype was recorded many times. This rearrangement joins TRBV11-1 to TRBJ1-2; tentative D call: TRBD1 (5 bases). V dropped 4 bases and J dropped 0 bases, with 15 bases sitting between them. CDR3 length: 16 amino acids. Germline CDR1 is SGHAT and CDR2 is FQDESV (reference sequence). The CDR3 is CASSSRGADSNYGYTF. For the CDR3, the DNA is TGTGCCAGCAGCTCTCGAGGGGCAGATTCTAACTATGGCTACACCTTC.

This clonotype was seen at least ten times. This chain links TRBV12-3 or TRBV12-4 with TRBJ1-5; D not certain. Trimming removed 3 bases at V and 5 bases at J, with 5 bases between. The CDR3 sequence is 12 residues long. The CDR3 DNA sequence: TGTGCCAGCAGTTTTGTGGATCAGCCCCAGCATTTT. Amino acids: CASSFVDQPQHF.

This chain links TRBV28 with TRBJ2-7; 8 nucleotides match TRBD1. CDR1 and CDR2 (germline): MDHEN, SYDVKM. V lost 4 bases to trimming and J lost 2 bases; unmatched junction nucleotides: 7. The CDR3 has 15 residues. CDR3 in amino acids: CASSSPGTGPYEQYF. CDR3 bases: TGTGCCAGCAGTTCGCCCGGGACAGGACCCTACGAGCAGTACTTC.

There are many counts of this clonotype. The rearrangement uses TRBV13 and TRBJ1-6, with TRBD1 as a possible D gene (5 bases). Trimming removed 5 bases at V and 7 bases at J, with 12 bases between. There are 14 residues in the CDR3. Germline V lookup: CDR1 PRHDT, CDR2 FYEKMQ (reference sequence). The CDR3 DNA reads as TGTGCCAGCAGCCGGGGACCGCTGAATTCACCCCTCCACTTT. Translation: CASSRGPLNSPLHF.

This clonotype was seen repeatedly, ten times or more. V is TRBV6-1 and J is TRBJ2-5; the D call may be TRBD1 or TRBD2 (6 bases each). Germline CDR1 and CDR2: MNHNS and SASEGT. V was cut by 6 bases and J by 4 bases, with 18 bases left in between. The CDR3 extends over 15 amino acids. CDR3 in DNA: TGTGCCAGCAGCCCTTATAGGGGGGAGAGAGAGACCCAGTACTTC. This sequence encodes CASSPYRGERETQYF.

The chain couples TRBV12-3 or TRBV12-4 to TRBJ2-4; 10 bases line up with TRBD1. V trimming: 4 bases; J trimming: 7 bases; junction bases outside the gene matches: 4. The CDR3 loop spans 14 amino acids. The CDR3 is CASSSADRGNIQYF. CDR3 sequence (DNA): TGTGCCAGCAGTTCCGCGGACAGGGGGAACATTCAGTACTTC.

This clonotype was observed many times. V gene TRBV12-3 or TRBV12-4 combines with J gene TRBJ2-2; tentative D call: TRBD2 (5 bases). The V and J ends lost 8 bases and 3 bases respectively, with 16 bases between them. CDR3 length equals 15 residues. The CDR3 bases are TGTGCCAGCCCTAGAGTACCGGGGTACACCGGGGAGCTGTTTTTT. It encodes CASPRVPGYTGELFF.

This clonotype was counted only a few times. This may be a read error, as it is one base from a much larger clone. The chain couples TRBV5-1 to TRBJ1-3, with 7 bases aligning to TRBD1. CDR3 length: 17 amino acids. The germline V gene encodes CDR1 SGHRS and CDR2 YFSETQ. J lost 4 bases, V lost 7 bases, and 17 bases had no gene match. This chain's CDR3 is CASGWARDSEAGNTIYF. CDR3 in DNA: TGCGCCAGCGGCTGGGCGAGGGACAGCGAAGCCGGAAACACCATATATTTT.

The gene calls are TRBV3-1 and TRBJ1-1; a possible D gene is TRBD1 (6 bases). Trimming shortened V by 6 bases and J by 0 bases, and 11 bases separated the two germline ends. This CDR3 is built from 14 residues. From germline, CDR1 is LGHDT and CDR2 YNNKEL (reference sequence). CDR3 amino acids: CASRLQGVNTEAFF. The DNA for the CDR3 is TGTGCCAGCAGATTACAGGGTGTGAACACTGAAGCTTTCTTT.

Many counts were recorded for this clonotype. The rearrangement uses TRBV18 and TRBJ2-2, with D maybe TRBD2 (5 bases). V was shortened by 0 bases and J by 5 bases, with 10 bases between the two germline ends. Per the germline V gene, CDR1 is KGHSH and CDR2 is LQKENI. The CDR3 extends over 15 amino acids. The CDR3 protein is CASSPPRVETGELFF. In nucleotides, the CDR3 is TGTGCCAGCTCACCACCGAGGGTCGAGACCGGGGAGCTGTTTTTT.

This clonotype came up many times. V and J are TRBV14 and TRBJ1-1; no clear D gene. V dropped 2 bases and J dropped 11 bases, with 12 bases sitting between them. Germline V gene data show CDR1 as SGHDN and CDR2 as FVKESK. The CDR3 loop spans 12 amino acids. The CDR3 nucleotides read TGTGCCAGCAGCCAAACACCCAGTGGGGCTTTCTTT. Its protein is CASSQTPSGAFF.

This clonotype was counted at least ten times. The chain carries TRBV7-9 and TRBJ1-2; no definite D call. The V gene lost 10 bases and the J gene lost 0 bases, with 18 bases spanning the gap. The CDR3 is 15 amino acids. The germline V gene has CDR1 SEHNR and CDR2 FQNEAQ (reference sequence). The CDR3 nucleotides read TGTGCCACCTATCGCCCACCGCCAGCTAACTATGGCTACACCTTC. It codes for CATYRPPPANYGYTF.

This clonotype has at least ten counts. Given a much more abundant clone one base away, this may be a read error. The rearrangement links TRBV12-3 or TRBV12-4 to TRBJ1-1; D remains ambiguous. With 9 bases removed from V and 5 bases from J, the gap between germline ends came to 10 bases. The CDR3 is 11 residues long. This chain's CDR3 is CASLWRTEAFF. CDR3 DNA: TGTGCCAGTCTATGGAGAACTGAAGCTTTCTTT.

The chain couples TRBV10-3 to TRBJ1-6; tentatively, D is TRBD1 (5 bases). The CDR3 runs to 14 residues. Germline CDR1 reads ENHRY; CDR2 reads SYGVKD. Trimming removed 6 bases from V and 10 bases from J, with 16 bases in between. CDR3 region: CAIREAGIGSPLHF. CDR3 in DNA: TGTGCCATCAGAGAGGCAGGGATAGGGTCACCCCTCCACTTT.

This clonotype was seen many times. This chain joins TRBV6-2 or TRBV6-3 and TRBJ1-6; D perhaps matches TRBD1 (6 bases). Germline CDR1 is MNHEY and CDR2 is SVGEGT. This CDR3 has 16 amino acids. V dropped 10 bases and J dropped 6 bases, with 22 bases sitting between them. The CDR3 protein is CATFGGGQSRNSPLHF. For the CDR3, the DNA is TGTGCCACCTTCGGCGGCGGACAGTCCCGTAATTCACCCCTCCACTTT.

V is TRBV2 and J is TRBJ2-7, with D possibly matching TRBD2 (6 bases). With the DNA end fitting TRBJ2-5 better, the J assignment may be wrong. The germline gives CDR1 SNHLY, CDR2 FYNNEI. The CDR3 has 14 residues. The CDR3 protein is CASRLMGGLETQYF. The CDR3 DNA follows: TGTGCCAGCAGGCTGATGGGGGGACTAGAGACCCAGTACTTC.

This clonotype was seen many times. The chain recombines TRBV12-3 or TRBV12-4 with TRBJ2-7; 7 positions agree with TRBD1. The V gene end was trimmed by 5 bases and the J gene end by 2 bases; junction bases not matched to a gene: 6. This CDR3 contains 14 residues. The CDR3 protein is CASSLRQGTYEQYF. The DNA for the CDR3 is TGTGCCAGCAGTCTCAGACAGGGTACCTACGAGCAGTACTTC.

This clonotype has just one count. V and J are TRBV6-5 and TRBJ2-5; no reliable D call. The CDR3 runs to 14 residues. Looked up from germline, CDR1 is MNHEY and CDR2 is SVGAGI. Trimming stripped 2 bases from V and 3 bases from J, with 10 bases between. The CDR3 loop is CASSYGPEEETQYF. The CDR3 DNA sequence: TGTGCCAGCAGTTACGGCCCAGAAGAAGAGACCCAGTACTTC.

In its sample, this clonotype was seen a few times. The genes are TRBV11-1 and TRBJ2-2; D may be TRBD2 (7 bases). The CDR3 extends over 16 amino acids. The germline gives CDR1 SGHAT, CDR2 FQDESV (reference sequence). Trimming stripped 2 bases from V and 3 bases from J, with 13 bases between. The CDR3 nucleotides are TGTGCCAGCAGCTTATCCGGGGGGCGAGACACCGGGGAGCTGTTTTTT. Translation gives CASSLSGGRDTGELFF.

Ten or more counts support this clonotype. The J gene is TRBJ2-7, the V gene TRBV29-1, with TRBD2 as a possible D gene (6 bases). V dropped 4 bases and J dropped 7 bases, with 14 bases sitting between them. Per the germline V gene, CDR1 is SQVTM and CDR2 is ANQGSEA. The CDR3 sequence is 12 residues long. CDR3 sequence: CSVGQGRGEQYF. The CDR3 nucleotides are TGCAGCGTTGGGCAGGGTCGGGGGGAGCAGTACTTC.